These T cell receptor beta chains were read from a single sample in a study of T cells in Graves' hyperthyroidism and ophthalmopathy. TCRdb analysed the multiplex PCR reads with MiXCR anew, one entry per CDR3 protein. The sample includes some 570,000 distinct CDR3 sequences, more than 15% of them seen just once. The material sequenced was blood. The receptors were gathered from a woman aged 18-29 years with Graves' ophthalmopathy. The CDR3 runs from the conserved cysteine through the conserved F or W. D genes are given only for firm matches. Clone sizes are given selectively: once, few, many, or a class where the clone is expanded.

V gene: TRBV27; D gene: NA; clone size: NA; J gene: TRBJ2-2; CDR3 protein: CASSSPKVGNTGELFF; CDR3 DNA: TGTGCCAGCAGTTCCCCTAAAGTAGGGAACACCGGGGAGCTGTTTTTT
V gene: TRBV4-1; D gene: TRBD1; clone size: NA; J gene: TRBJ1-1; CDR3 protein: CASSQENRGSNTEAFF; CDR3 DNA: TGCGCCAGCAGCCAAGAAAACAGGGGGTCGAACACTGAAGCTTTCTTT
V gene: TRBV30; D gene: NA; clone size: many; J gene: TRBJ2-5; CDR3 protein: CAWSQPAGGPGETQYF; CDR3 DNA: TGTGCCTGGAGCCAACCCGCTGGGGGGCCAGGGGAGACCCAGTACTTC
V gene: TRBV5-5; D gene: TRBD1; clone size: NA; J gene: TRBJ1-5; CDR3 protein: CASRTPGQGGNQPQHF; CDR3 DNA: TGTGCCAGCAGAACCCCTGGACAGGGGGGCAATCAGCCCCAGCATTTT
V gene: TRBV28; D gene: TRBD2; clone size: many; J gene: TRBJ2-1; CDR3 protein: CASSLTLAADEQFF; CDR3 DNA: TGTGCCAGCAGTTTAACACTAGCGGCAGATGAGCAGTTCTTC
V gene: TRBV7-2; D gene: NA; clone size: few; J gene: TRBJ1-2; CDR3 protein: CASSLGPMMSYGYTF; CDR3 DNA: TGTGCCAGCAGCTTAGGCCCCATGATGTCCTATGGCTACACCTTC
V gene: TRBV5-1; D gene: NA; clone size: many; J gene: TRBJ1-1; CDR3 protein: CASSPGHSMNTEAFF; CDR3 DNA: TGCGCCAGCAGCCCGGGACATTCCATGAACACTGAAGCTTTCTTT
V gene: TRBV28; D gene: NA; clone size: many; J gene: TRBJ2-7; CDR3 protein: CASRLPTAYEQYF; CDR3 DNA: TGTGCCAGCAGACTCCCGACAGCCTACGAGCAGTACTTC
V gene: TRBV6-1; D gene: NA; clone size: many; J gene: TRBJ2-2; CDR3 protein: CASSELGEWAGELFF; CDR3 DNA: TGTGCCAGCAGTGAATTGGGGGAGTGGGCCGGGGAGCTGTTTTTT
V gene: TRBV27; D gene: NA; clone size: few; J gene: TRBJ1-5; CDR3 protein: CASSQVRYQPQHF; CDR3 DNA: TGTGCCAGCAGCCAGGTCAGATATCAGCCCCAGCATTTT
V gene: TRBV12-3/TRBV12-4; D gene: NA; clone size: NA; J gene: TRBJ2-1; CDR3 protein: CASSPDRAMREFF; CDR3 DNA: TGTGCCAGCAGTCCGGACCGGGCGATGAGGGAGTTCTTC
V gene: TRBV10-2; D gene: NA; clone size: few; J gene: TRBJ1-1; CDR3 protein: CASRDTGQMNTEAFF; CDR3 DNA: TGCGCCAGCAGGGATACCGGACAGATGAACACTGAAGCTTTCTTT
V gene: TRBV2; D gene: TRBD1; clone size: many; J gene: TRBJ1-5; CDR3 protein: CASSSTGQVDNQPQHF; CDR3 DNA: TGTGCCAGCAGCTCGACCGGACAGGTCGACAATCAGCCCCAGCATTTT
V gene: TRBV28; D gene: TRBD1; clone size: NA; J gene: TRBJ1-1; CDR3 protein: CASSLIGWTGEAFF; CDR3 DNA: TGTGCCAGCAGTTTGATTGGGTGGACAGGGGAAGCTTTCTTT
V gene: TRBV29-1; D gene: NA; clone size: few; J gene: TRBJ1-2; CDR3 protein: CSVEDQGLYGYTF; CDR3 DNA: TGCAGCGTTGAAGATCAAGGGCTCTATGGCTACACCTTC
V gene: TRBV28; D gene: TRBD1; clone size: NA; J gene: TRBJ2-1; CDR3 protein: CASSPGTGAGSYNEQFF; CDR3 DNA: TGTGCCAGCAGTCCCGGGACAGGGGCTGGGTCCTACAATGAGCAGTTCTTC
V gene: TRBV20-1; D gene: NA; clone size: NA; J gene: TRBJ2-7; CDR3 protein: CSARSDGTQGLYSSYEQYF; CDR3 DNA: TGCAGTGCTAGATCCGACGGGACTCAGGGGCTTTATAGCTCCTACGAGCAGTACTTC
V gene: TRBV2; D gene: NA; clone size: many; J gene: TRBJ1-1; CDR3 protein: CASKPYQRNTEAFF; CDR3 DNA: TGTGCCAGCAAGCCGTACCAAAGGAACACTGAAGCTTTCTTT
V gene: TRBV27; D gene: NA; clone size: many; J gene: TRBJ2-3; CDR3 protein: CASSLMQGTDTQYF; CDR3 DNA: TGTGCCAGCAGTTTGATGCAGGGGACAGATACGCAGTATTTT
V gene: TRBV6-4; D gene: NA; clone size: few; J gene: TRBJ2-3; CDR3 protein: CASSDSASTDTQYF; CDR3 DNA: TGTGCCAGCAGTGACAGCGCTAGCACAGATACGCAGTATTTT
V gene: TRBV20-1; D gene: NA; clone size: many; J gene: TRBJ2-3; CDR3 protein: CSARASGTDTQYF; CDR3 DNA: TGCAGTGCTAGAGCCAGCGGGACAGATACGCAGTATTTT
V gene: TRBV5-6; D gene: TRBD1; clone size: few; J gene: TRBJ1-2; CDR3 protein: CASSSSTGGKVTNYGYTF; CDR3 DNA: TGTGCCAGCAGCTCGTCTACAGGGGGCAAGGTTACTAACTATGGCTACACCTTC
V gene: TRBV3-1; D gene: NA; clone size: many; J gene: TRBJ2-7; CDR3 protein: CASTPMQGPTYEQYF; CDR3 DNA: TGTGCCAGCACCCCAATGCAGGGGCCAACCTACGAGCAGTACTTC
V gene: TRBV6-1; D gene: NA; clone size: few; J gene: TRBJ1-2; CDR3 protein: CASSPRQTYGYTF; CDR3 DNA: TGTGCCAGCAGTCCTAGACAGACCTATGGCTACACCTTC
V gene: TRBV7-9; D gene: TRBD1; clone size: few; J gene: TRBJ2-1; CDR3 protein: CASSSTGPRNEQFF; CDR3 DNA: TGTGCCAGCAGCTCGACAGGGCCCCGCAATGAGCAGTTCTTC
V gene: TRBV11-2; D gene: NA; clone size: many; J gene: TRBJ2-7; CDR3 protein: CASSLFGSAYEQYF; CDR3 DNA: TGTGCCAGCAGCTTATTCGGTAGCGCCTACGAGCAGTACTTC
V gene: TRBV11-2; D gene: NA; clone size: many; J gene: TRBJ2-1; CDR3 protein: CASSPRGPAIGEQFF; CDR3 DNA: TGTGCCAGCAGCCCTAGGGGACCAGCCATTGGGGAGCAGTTCTTC
V gene: TRBV2; D gene: TRBD2; clone size: many; J gene: TRBJ2-1; CDR3 protein: CASRSGRALDEQFF; CDR3 DNA: TGTGCCAGCAGGAGCGGGAGGGCCTTGGATGAGCAGTTCTTC
V gene: TRBV11-3; D gene: NA; clone size: few; J gene: TRBJ1-2; CDR3 protein: CASTRATSYGYTF; CDR3 DNA: TGTGCCAGCACGAGAGCAACGAGCTATGGCTACACCTTC
V gene: TRBV28; D gene: NA; clone size: many; J gene: TRBJ2-7; CDR3 protein: CASSHPMGAPKGYEQYF; CDR3 DNA: TGTGCCAGCAGCCATCCTATGGGAGCCCCTAAGGGTTACGAGCAGTACTTC
V gene: TRBV19; D gene: NA; clone size: few; J gene: TRBJ1-5; CDR3 protein: CASSIAQGNQPQHF; CDR3 DNA: TGTGCCAGTAGTATTGCACAGGGCAATCAGCCCCAGCATTTT
V gene: TRBV2; D gene: TRBD2; clone size: many; J gene: TRBJ2-3; CDR3 protein: CASRGLAGNLDTQYF; CDR3 DNA: TGTGCCAGCAGGGGACTAGCGGGGAACCTAGATACGCAGTATTTT
V gene: TRBV20-1; D gene: NA; clone size: many; J gene: TRBJ1-5; CDR3 protein: CSARGGDGNQPQHF; CDR3 DNA: TGCAGTGCTAGAGGAGGGGATGGTAATCAGCCCCAGCATTTT
V gene: TRBV29-1; D gene: NA; clone size: many; J gene: TRBJ2-3; CDR3 protein: CSVRGANTDTQYF; CDR3 DNA: TGCAGCGTTCGAGGGGCCAACACAGATACGCAGTATTTT
V gene: TRBV15; D gene: TRBD2; clone size: many; J gene: TRBJ2-1; CDR3 protein: CATSSAGGASGSLAYNEQFF; CDR3 DNA: TGTGCCACCAGCAGCGCTGGGGGGGCTAGCGGGAGTCTCGCCTACAATGAGCAGTTCTTC
V gene: TRBV7-9; D gene: NA; clone size: many; J gene: TRBJ2-1; CDR3 protein: CASSPKNEQFF; CDR3 DNA: TGTGCCAGCAGCCCTAAGAATGAGCAGTTCTTC
V gene: TRBV9; D gene: TRBD2; clone size: many; J gene: TRBJ2-1; CDR3 protein: CASSRQTSGSNRDEQFF; CDR3 DNA: TGTGCCAGCAGTCGACAGACTAGCGGGAGTAATAGGGATGAGCAGTTCTTC
V gene: TRBV5-4; D gene: NA; clone size: NA; J gene: TRBJ2-3; CDR3 protein: CASSLSVGTDTQYF; CDR3 DNA: TGTGCCAGCAGCTTGTCCGTGGGGACAGATACGCAGTATTTT